Listed here is a single TCR beta chain. This clonotype was picked up many times. Its binding antigen is unknown. No clone much larger than this one lies a single base away; base qualities are absent. This entry comes from a study of T-cell reconstitution after alpha-beta-depleted transplantation in children (dated by TCRdb to about 2016). Describing the broader study: Using TCR repertoire profiling, the study quantitatively followed how T-cell immune reconstitution unfolded in children after TCRalphabeta/CD19-depleted allogeneic hematopoietic cell transplantation.

Overall results and qualifications from the work: About two months after transplant, the apparently early recovery of alphabetaT-cell counts reportedly depended on just several hundred clones that had expanded rapidly and came from non-depleted graft cells. Hyperexpanded clone frequencies declined over subsequent months; after one year, T-cell counts and TCRbeta diversity were mostly attributed to newly produced T cells. In some patients, the high TCRbeta diversity seen at day 60 was put down to recipient T cells and intrathymic progenitors that had survived conditioning.

Trimming removed 7 bases from V and 5 bases from J, leaving 15 bases between the germline ends. Looking up the germline V gene yields CDR1 SQVTM and CDR2 ANQGSEA. The cysteine opens and the phenylalanine closes a CDR3 of 13 amino acids. Only the CDR3 part of the read is kept: 39 bases, read in frame from the first base. Taken with the paper, the label for treatment or condition translates to: allogeneic hematopoietic cell transplantation with graft depleted of TCRalphabeta T cells and CD19 B cells. Transplant recipients were children who received TCRalphabeta/CD19-depleted allogeneic hematopoietic cell grafts. Library construction relied on PCR. The sequencer was an Illumina HiSeq 2500. Molecular barcoding was employed in the preparation of TCR libraries, with unique molecular identifiers being used to normalize TCRbeta repertoire quantification. The public reads were quality trimmed at Q25 with fastp and then assembled into clones with MiXCR by TCRdb, keeping productive beta chains. Each record represents a unique CDR3 protein, reported with the most common genes and DNA among its rows. This sample lists about 260,000 distinct CDR3 sequences; more than 9% were detected once. The ten largest clones represent about 25% of the sample.

The chain employs TRBV29-1 and TRBJ1-5; 6 matching bases give a weak D call of TRBD1. This specimen consisted of peripheral blood, obtained 180 days after TCRalphabeta/CD19-depleted stem cell transplant. The receptor comes from a male patient aged 2 to 10 who had a stem cell transplant for chronic granulomatous disease, so the T cells may come from the graft donor. The nucleotides read TGCAGCGGCAGGACAGATTGGGATCAGCCCCAGCATTTT. Its protein reads: CSGRTDWDQPQHF.